These 15 T cell receptor beta chains originate from one sample sequenced in a study of T cells after posttransplantation cyclophosphamide. Some clones are missing from TCRdb's copy, which holds only in-frame ones; the method was immunoSEQ multiplex PCR. Of over 1,500 clones listed, more than 70% are singletons. The sample comprised CD8+ T cells sorted from bone marrow. Source of these receptors: a woman aged 45-65 years in good health and a related stem cell transplant donor.

V gene TRBV6-5 combines with J gene TRBJ1-1; possible D gene TRBD1, 6 bases. The germline V gene has CDR1 MNHEY and CDR2 SVGAGI. This CDR3 region has 13 residues. V lost 6 bases and J lost 0, with 8 bases in between. The chain's CDR3 is CASRDSLNTEAFF. The CDR3 nucleotides are TGTGCCAGCAGGGACAGCTTGAACACTGAAGCTTTCTTT.

V and J are TRBV2 and TRBJ2-1; 10 bases fit TRBD2. Losses at the gene ends were 7 bases for V and 5 bases for J; bases not matched to a gene: 5. Germline loops: CDR1 SNHLY, CDR2 FYNNEI. This CDR3 contains 14 residues. Here the CDR3 DNA reads TGTGCCAGCATCACTAGCGGGGTGAACAATGAGCAGTTCTTC. This sequence encodes CASITSGVNNEQFF.

V and J are TRBV11-2 and TRBJ2-1; D is possibly TRBD2 (6 bases). This CDR3 has 17 residues. CDR1 is SGHAT and CDR2 is FQNNGV in the germline V gene. Trimming removed 3 bases from V and 4 bases from J, with 19 bases in between. DNA for the CDR3: TGTGCCAGCAGCTTTAAAGTGGAGCGGGTAACTTACAATGAGCAGTTCTTC. Translating gives CASSFKVERVTYNEQFF.

This sequence joins TRBV28 and TRBJ2-7; 7 nucleotides match TRBD1. Germline trimming cut 5 bases from V and 0 bases from J; bases unmatched to any gene: 10. CDR1 MDHEN and CDR2 SYDVKM come from the germline V gene. This CDR3 is 16 amino acids long. The CDR3 DNA is TGTGCCAGCAGTCCACTCTGGGACAGCGTCTCCTACGAGCAGTACTTC. Its translation: CASSPLWDSVSYEQYF.

The J gene is TRBJ2-7, the V gene TRBV10-2, with D maybe TRBD1 (5 bases). The CDR3 extends over 12 amino acids. V lost 9 bases and J 4 bases, leaving 13 bases between the germline ends. CDR1 and CDR2 (germline): WSHSY, SAAADI. The CDR3 nucleotides are TGCGCCAGTAAAGTAGGGGTTTACGAGCAGTACTTC. Protein product: CASKVGVYEQYF.

This chain connects TRBV2 to TRBJ2-1, with a possible D match to TRBD2 (6 bases). The CDR3 is 14 amino acids. The V gene lost 3 bases and the J gene lost 6 bases, with 12 bases spanning the gap. Germline CDR1 and CDR2: SNHLY and FYNNEI. The CDR3 nucleotides read TGTGCCAGCAGTGACCCGGCGGGGAGCAATGAGCAGTTCTTC. Amino acid sequence: CASSDPAGSNEQFF.

This sequence joins TRBV27 and TRBJ2-3, with TRBD2 matching over 14 bases. The CDR3 totals 15 residues. The germline CDR1 and CDR2 sequences are MNHEY and SMNVEV (reference sequence). J gave up 8 bases and V 4 bases, and 5 bases lay outside the gene matches. CDR3 sequence: CASSSGTSGRSTQYF. The CDR3 bases are TGTGCCAGCAGTTCCGGGACTAGCGGGAGAAGTACGCAGTATTTT.

V usage is TRBV5-6 and J usage is TRBJ1-2; no clear D gene. The CDR3 covers 12 residues. Germline V gives CDR1 SGHDT, CDR2 YYEEEE. V was pared by 6 bases and J by 6 bases, with 12 bases between. DNA of the CDR3: TGTGCCAGCAACGACCTCGGGGATGGCTACACCTTC. This translates into CASNDLGDGYTF.

This clone is a singleton in its sample. The J gene is TRBJ2-7, the V gene TRBV5-4; weak D call: TRBD2 (6 bases). Trimming pared 4 bases from V and 2 bases from J, leaving 13 bases between. CDR1 is SGHNT and CDR2 is YYREEE in the germline V gene (reference sequence). CDR3 length: 14 residues. This chain's CDR3 is CASSEGLRPYEQYF. The DNA of the CDR3 is TGTGCCAGCAGCGAGGGACTCCGGCCCTACGAGCAGTACTTC. Using reference TRBV5-4 and TRBJ2-7 for the parts outside the CDR3, the full variable domain is ETGVTQSPTHLIKTRGQQVTLRCSSQSGHNTVSWYQQALGQGPQFIFQYYREEENGRGNFPPRFSGLQFPNYSSELNVNALELDDSALYLCASSEGLRPYEQYFGPGTRLTVT.

The chain joins TRBV16 to TRBJ2-7; a possible D gene is TRBD1 (5 bases). V lost 4 bases and J lost 3, with 16 bases in between. The CDR3 has 15 amino acids. Germline V gene lookup returns CDR1 KGHSY and CDR2 FQNENV. The CDR3 here is CASSPHVTGSYEQYF. In DNA form, the CDR3 reads TGTGCCAGCAGCCCCCACGTTACAGGAAGCTACGAGCAGTACTTC.

V gene TRBV27 combines with J gene TRBJ2-7; 12 bases are shared with TRBD1. The germline CDR1 and CDR2 sequences are MNHEY and SMNVEV (reference sequence). The CDR3 is made up of 13 amino acids. The CDR3 is CVSRGQGASEQYF. The CDR3 nucleotides read TGTGTCTCGAGGGGACAGGGGGCTTCCGAGCAGTACTTC.

This clone was seen only a few times. The rearrangement links TRBV5-3 to TRBJ2-5, with TRBD2 identical over 11 bases. TRBV5-3 is classed as an ORF, of uncertain function. Trimming cost V 4 bases and J 7 bases; bases outside gene matches: 18. This CDR3 spans 18 amino acids. CDR3 nucleotides: TGTGCCAGAAGCAGGGATTTCATAGCGGGAGGGCCTGAGGGGACCCAGTACTTC. Its translation: CARSRDFIAGGPEGTQYF.

The V gene is TRBV12-5, the J gene TRBJ2-5, with D tentatively TRBD2 (6 bases). The length of the CDR3 is 15 residues. From germline, CDR1 is LGHNT and CDR2 FRNRAP. V lost 5 bases and J 6 bases, leaving 19 bases between the germline ends. CDR3: CASGAVAGFDQTQYF. The CDR3 DNA follows: TGTGCTAGTGGTGCGGTCGCGGGGTTCGATCAGACCCAGTACTTC.

This clone is labeled as large (0.1 to 1%). The gene calls are TRBV27 and TRBJ1-2, with 9 bases fitting TRBD1. Germline V gene lookup returns CDR1 MNHEY and CDR2 SMNVEV (reference sequence). Trimming at V came to 7 bases and at J to 4 bases, leaving 4 bases not matched to a gene. The CDR3 is 13 amino acids. CDR3 loop: CASNGQGTYGYTF. CDR3 bases: TGTGCCAGCAACGGACAGGGGACCTATGGCTACACCTTC.

This clone came up a few times. This chain links TRBV9 with TRBJ2-1; D perhaps matches TRBD1 (6 bases). The CDR3 is made up of 15 amino acids. Per germline, CDR1 SGDLS and CDR2 YYNGEE. The ends were cut back, 4 bases at V and 0 bases at J, with 11 bases in the middle. Written as DNA, the CDR3 is TGTGCCAGCAGCTCACAGGGTTCCTCCTACAATGAGCAGTTCTTC. Its protein product is CASSSQGSSYNEQFF.